These 21 T cell receptor beta chains were all obtained from the same sample, sequenced in a study of breast tumors, draining lymph nodes, adjacent tissues. TCRdb re-called the multiplex PCR reads through MiXCR, storing one row per CDR3 protein. The table lists about 230,000 distinct CDR3 sequences, roughly 32% of them singletons. Axillary draining lymph nodes of breast cancer patients supplied the node samples. What was sequenced was axillary lymph node tissue. The origin of the receptors is a female donor with breast cancer. Some clones in this sample may be carry-over from other donors' samples.

This clonotype was detected many times. The chain joins TRBV7-2 to TRBJ2-3; D remains ambiguous. The germline V and J ends were trimmed by 3 bases and 2 bases, with 9 bases remaining between them. This CDR3 is 14 amino acids long. Germline V gives CDR1 SGHTA, CDR2 FQGNSA. CDR3 bases: TGTGCCAGCAGCTTCGGCAGCTACACAGATACGCAGTATTTT. It is translated as CASSFGSYTDTQYF.

This clonotype occurred many times. V is TRBV5-5 and J is TRBJ2-7, with D possibly matching TRBD1 (6 bases). The CDR3 has 14 amino acids. CDR1 is SGHKS, CDR2 YYEKEE, per germline (reference sequence). V lost 0 bases and J 4 bases, leaving 11 bases between the germline ends. The chain's CDR3 is CASSLDPQGYEQYF. In DNA, the CDR3 is TGTGCCAGCAGCTTGGATCCACAGGGTTACGAGCAGTACTTC. The full variable domain, rest sourced from reference TRBV5-5 and TRBJ2-7, is DAGVTQSPTHLIKTRGQQVTLRCSPISGHKSVSWYQQVLGQGPQFIFQYYEKEERGRGNFPDRFSARQFPNYSSELNVNALLLGDSALYLCASSLDPQGYEQYFGPGTRLTVT.

This clonotype was recorded many times. This clone may be a read error of a much larger clone one base away. J is TRBJ2-7 and V is TRBV20-1, with 7 bases matching TRBD2. J was trimmed by 6 bases and V by 1 base; bases with no gene match: 9. The CDR3 totals 14 residues. Germline V CDR1 and CDR2: DFQATT, SNEGSKA (reference sequence). The CDR3 sequence: CSARGSAGDSEQYF. The DNA of the CDR3 is TGCAGTGCTAGAGGGTCGGCGGGGGACTCCGAGCAGTACTTC.

This clonotype appeared many times. The chain uses TRBV2 and TRBJ2-7; D is ambiguous. The CDR3 extends over 15 amino acids. V was shortened by 7 bases and J by 0 bases, with 16 bases between the two germline ends. The germline V gene has CDR1 SNHLY and CDR2 FYNNEI. The CDR3 reads CASTPMIASSYEQYF. The CDR3 coding sequence is TGTGCCAGCACACCAATGATCGCTTCCTCCTACGAGCAGTACTTC.

To note about this clonotype: No conserved phenylalanine or tryptophan is present at the end of the CDR3, so a read error is the likely explanation. The rearrangement uses TRBV5-1 and TRBJ2-1; D call uncertain. Germline CDR1 SGHRS, CDR2 YFSETQ. The CDR3 consists of 12 residues. V was shortened by 4 bases and J by 13 bases, with 15 bases between the two germline ends. Here the CDR3 reads CASSAVGWEQFL. The CDR3, as DNA: TGCGCCAGCAGCGCAGTAGGGTGGGAACAGTTCCTC.

This clonotype was counted at least ten times. The CDR3 bases are TGTGCCAGCAGTAATCCGGGGGTGGGTGGCTACACCTTC. Amino acid sequence: CASSNPGVGGYTF. This chain uses TRBV6-5 with TRBJ1-2; D is perhaps TRBD1 (5 bases). The germline V gene has CDR1 MNHEY and CDR2 SVGAGI. This CDR3 region has 13 residues. The V end lost 5 bases, the J end lost 7 bases, and 14 bases lay between the germline ends.

This clonotype was counted many times. The chain carries TRBV20-1 and TRBJ2-3; the match to TRBD2 covers 14 bases. V lost 5 bases to trimming and J lost 0 bases; unmatched junction nucleotides: 7. The CDR3 is 17 amino acids. Germline V gives CDR1 DFQATT, CDR2 SNEGSKA (reference sequence). The CDR3 coding sequence is TGCAGTGCTGAGACTAGCGGGAGGGGGACTAGCACAGATACGCAGTATTTT. The encoded protein is CSAETSGRGTSTDTQYF.

Of note for this clonotype: A junction end diverges from the germline sequence, so it may reflect a read error. The genes are TRBV2 and TRBJ2-5; weak D call: TRBD1 (5 bases). The CDR3 loop spans 12 amino acids. CDR1 and CDR2 (germline): SNHLY, FYNNEI. In nucleotides, the CDR3 is TGTGCCAGCTCCAGGGTGCGAGAGCCCCAGTACTTC. This translates into CASSRVREPQYF.

This clonotype was seen ten or more times. This chain joins TRBV3-1 and TRBJ2-1; 7 nucleotides align to TRBD1. Germline values: CDR1 LGHDT, CDR2 YNNKEL (reference sequence). Germline trimming cut 1 base from V and 7 bases from J; bases unmatched to any gene: 7. The CDR3 covers 15 residues. The CDR3 protein is CASSQGPHRGNEQFF. For the CDR3, the DNA is TGTGCCAGCAGCCAAGGGCCCCACAGGGGTAATGAGCAGTTCTTC.

The chain is built from TRBV11-2 and TRBJ2-7, with D perhaps TRBD1 or TRBD2 (5 bases each). The germline V gene encodes CDR1 SGHAT and CDR2 FQNNGV. V was cut by 8 bases and J by 4 bases, with 18 bases left in between. The CDR3 totals 14 residues. This chain's CDR3 is CASSKGRGNYEQYF. CDR3 bases: TGTGCCAGCTCCAAGGGACGGGGAAATTACGAGCAGTACTTC.

This clonotype was detected ten times or more. V usage is TRBV7-2 and J usage is TRBJ1-3, with D unclear. CDR1 is SGHTA and CDR2 is FQGNSA in the germline V gene. V dropped 1 base and J dropped 4 bases, with 11 bases sitting between them. There are 15 residues in the CDR3. CDR3 loop: CASSLGSEPGNTIYF. The CDR3 DNA reads as TGTGCCAGCAGCTTAGGGTCGGAGCCCGGAAACACCATATATTTT.

The table lists this clonotype with many counts. The chain carries TRBV12-3 or TRBV12-4 and TRBJ2-1; tentatively, D is TRBD2 (5 bases). Deletions cut 8 bases from V and 7 bases from J, with 21 bases between. The CDR3 sequence is 15 residues long. In nucleotides, the CDR3 is TGTGCCAGCTGGTGGTCGGTGGGAGCGGCAAATGAGCAGTTCTTC. Its protein is CASWWSVGAANEQFF.

The sample holds a few counts of this clonotype. In nucleotides, the CDR3 is TGTGCCAGCAGTACCGATGGACTAGCCCCGCAAGAGACCCAGTACTTC. Its protein is CASSTDGLAPQETQYF. This chain uses TRBV28 with TRBJ2-5; the match to TRBD2 covers 8 bases. V lost 5 bases and J lost 2; bases outside the gene matches: 10. Germline V gene sequence: CDR1 MDHEN, CDR2 SYDVKM. This CDR3 spans 16 amino acids. Looking up the rest from reference TRBV28 and TRBJ2-5 gives the full variable domain: DVKVTQSSRYLVKRTGEKVFLECVQDMDHENMFWYRQDPGLGLRLIYFSYDVKMKEKGDIPEGYSVSREKKERFSLILESASTNQTSMYLCASSTDGLAPQETQYFGPGTRLLVL.

This clonotype was seen ten or more times. The chain links TRBV19 to TRBJ2-3, with 8 nucleotides matching TRBD1. CDR1 is LNHDA, CDR2 SQIVND, per germline (reference sequence). The CDR3 is 13 residues long. Trimming removed 7 bases from V and 4 bases from J; junction bases left unmatched: 4. The CDR3 nucleotides are TGTGCCAGTAAGGACAGGGTGCCAGATACGCAGTATTTT. This translates into CASKDRVPDTQYF. Full variable domain (missing parts from reference TRBV19 and TRBJ2-3): DGGITQSPKYLFRKEGQNVTLSCEQNLNHDAMYWYRQDPGQGLRLIYYSQIVNDFQKGDIAEGYSVSREKKESFPLTVTSAQKNPTAFYLCASKDRVPDTQYFGPGTRLTVL.

Points on this clonotype: The junction differs from germline at one of its ends, possibly a read error. V usage is TRBV6-5 and J usage is TRBJ1-1, with TRBD1 as a possible D gene (5 bases). The CDR3 is 16 amino acids. In germline, CDR1 is MNHEY, CDR2 SVGAGI. The CDR3 DNA is TGTGCCAGCAGTTACGTCGGGAGGGGCCGGTTGACTGAAGCTTTCTTC. Residues: CASSYVGRGRLTEAFF.

The chain uses TRBV2 and TRBJ1-6; TRBD1 is a possible D gene (6 bases). From germline, CDR1 is SNHLY and CDR2 FYNNEI. The V end lost 5 bases, the J end lost 10 bases, and 15 bases lay between the germline ends. This CDR3 is built from 14 residues. CDR3 nucleotide sequence: TGTGCCAGCAGTATAAAGGGGGAAGGATCACCCCTCCACTTT. Translation: CASSIKGEGSPLHF. The full variable domain, completed using reference TRBV2 and TRBJ1-6, is EPEVTQTPSHQVTQMGQEVILRCVPISNHLYFYWYRQILGQKVEFLVSFYNNEISEKSEIFDDQFSVERPDGSNFTLKIRSTKLEDSAMYFCASSIKGEGSPLHFGNGTRLTVT.

This clonotype was observed a single time. In this CDR3 the conserved last residue, phenylalanine or tryptophan, is missing, so a read error is likely. No DNA is shown, since the ends of the CDR3 on it are uncertain; the CDR3 is the one TCRdb lists. The chain carries TRBV20-1 and TRBJ2-5. Germline-derived CDR1 and CDR2 are DFQATT and SNEGSKA (reference sequence). The CDR3 length equals 11 residues, ends included. Here the CDR3 reads CSARKVETQCC.

Concerning this clonotype: Being one base from a much bigger clone, this may be a read error. The rearrangement uses TRBV6-1 and TRBJ2-7, with 10 bases identical to TRBD2. V lost 5 bases to trimming and J lost 3 bases; unmatched junction nucleotides: 10. Looked up from germline, CDR1 is MNHNS and CDR2 is SASEGT. The CDR3 contains 16 residues. The DNA for the CDR3 is TGTGCCAGCAGTCAAGAGGCTAGCGGGGGACTCTACGAGCAGTACTTC. This codes for CASSQEASGGLYEQYF.

For this clonotype: The junction does not match germline at one end; this may be a read error. The chain employs TRBV2 and TRBJ1-3; D unclear. The CDR3 covers 12 residues. CDR1 is SNHLY, CDR2 FYNNEI, per germline. The CDR3 is CASSDSPSTIYF. CDR3 nucleotide sequence: TGTGCCAGTAGTGACTCCCCAAGCACCATATATTTT.

In regard to this clonotype: A much larger clone is a single base away; this may be a read error. This chain joins TRBV5-6 and TRBJ2-2; the D is unclear. V shed 1 base and J shed 4 bases, with 11 bases lying between them. The CDR3 is 15 amino acids. Germline-derived CDR1 and CDR2 are SGHDT and YYEEEE. DNA of the CDR3: TGTGCCAGCAGCTTGTGGGATTACTTCACCGGGGAGCTGTTTTTT. This codes for CASSLWDYFTGELFF.

This clonotype occurred many times. V gene TRBV5-1 combines with J gene TRBJ2-3; 15 nucleotides align to TRBD2. Per the germline V gene, CDR1 is SGHRS and CDR2 is YFSETQ. Unmatched junction bases numbered 3, after V lost 4 bases and J lost 6 bases. CDR3 length equals 15 residues. CDR3 protein: CASSPGLAGGDTQYF. In DNA form, the CDR3 reads TGCGCCAGCAGCCCAGGACTAGCGGGAGGGGATACGCAGTATTTT.